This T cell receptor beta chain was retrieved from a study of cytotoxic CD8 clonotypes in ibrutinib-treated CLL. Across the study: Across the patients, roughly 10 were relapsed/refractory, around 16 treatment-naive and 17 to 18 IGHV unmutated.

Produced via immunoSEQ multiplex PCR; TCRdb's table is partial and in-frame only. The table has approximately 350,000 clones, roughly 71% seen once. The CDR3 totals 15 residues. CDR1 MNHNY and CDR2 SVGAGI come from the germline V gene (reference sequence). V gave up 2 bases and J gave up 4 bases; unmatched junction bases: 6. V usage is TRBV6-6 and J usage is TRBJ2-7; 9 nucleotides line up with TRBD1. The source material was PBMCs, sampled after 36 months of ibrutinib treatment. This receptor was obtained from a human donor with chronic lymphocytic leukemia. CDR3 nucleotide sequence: TGTGCCAGCAGTTACCCCGACAGGGGGGGTTACGAGCAGTACTTC. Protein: CASSYPDRGGYEQYF.